This T cell receptor (beta chain) was identified in a study of OX40 agonist ivuxolimab in advanced cancers. Overall study: Patients took ivuxolimab, an agonistic anti-OX40 (CD134) antibody. People who had prior anti-PD-1, anti-PD-L1 or anti-CTLA-4 therapy could take part, and around 40% had some.

As to this clone: Its cognate antigen is unknown.

Broader study findings: Among the lowest peripheral clonal expansion occurred in 0.1-3.0 mg/kg partial responders. Both blood CD4+ and CD8+ T cells showed clonal growth by week 6 at 0.1 to 3.0 mg/kg.

Germline lookup yields CDR1 MNHNS and CDR2 SASEGT. Between the trimmed V and J ends, which lost 2 bases and 3 bases, there was a span of 8 bases. CDR3 length: 15 residues. TCRdb's table, derived via immunoSEQ multiplex PCR, lists solely in-frame clones and lacks some. The table has tens of thousands of clones, 80% to 95% seen once. The sample consisted of CD4+ or CD8+ T cells sorted from blood, taken in a trial of the OX40 agonist ivuxolimab. This TCR came from an adult with an advanced solid tumor such as melanoma, head and neck, liver or kidney cancer. The rearrangement joins TRBV6-1 to TRBJ1-6; no definite D call. DNA of the CDR3: TGTGCCAGCAGTGAACTGGGGTTCTATAATTCACCCCTCCACTTT. It specifies CASSELGFYNSPLHF.